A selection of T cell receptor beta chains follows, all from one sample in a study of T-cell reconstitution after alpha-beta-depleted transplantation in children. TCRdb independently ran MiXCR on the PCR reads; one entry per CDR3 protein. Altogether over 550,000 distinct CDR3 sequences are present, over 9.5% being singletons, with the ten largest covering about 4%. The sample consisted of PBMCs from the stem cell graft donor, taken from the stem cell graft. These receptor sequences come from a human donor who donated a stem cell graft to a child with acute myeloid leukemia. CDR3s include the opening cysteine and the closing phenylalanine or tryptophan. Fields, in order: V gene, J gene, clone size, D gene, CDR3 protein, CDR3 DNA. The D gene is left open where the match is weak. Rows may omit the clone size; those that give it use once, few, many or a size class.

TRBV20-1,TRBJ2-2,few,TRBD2,CSALTSGATGELFF,TGCAGTGCCTTGACTAGCGGGGCGACCGGGGAGCTGTTTTTT
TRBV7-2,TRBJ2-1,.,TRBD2,CASRPTSGSFLEQFF,TGTGCCAGCAGACCCACTAGCGGGAGCTTTCTTGAGCAGTTCTTC
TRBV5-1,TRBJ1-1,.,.,CASSLLPGEDTEAFF,TGCGCCAGCAGCTTATTGCCAGGGGAGGACACTGAAGCTTTCTTT
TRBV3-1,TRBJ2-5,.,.,CASSQGSGAGETQYF,TGTGCCAGCAGCCAAGGGTCGGGGGCTGGGGAGACCCAGTACTTC
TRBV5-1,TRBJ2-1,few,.,CASSLSWTVGFYNEQFF,TGCGCCAGCAGCCTAAGCTGGACAGTGGGCTTCTACAATGAGCAGTTCTTC
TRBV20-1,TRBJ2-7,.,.,CSARGTERNYEQYF,TGCAGTGCTAGAGGGACAGAAAGAAACTACGAGCAGTACTTC
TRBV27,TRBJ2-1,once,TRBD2,CASSLSTSGGNEQFF,TGTGCCAGCAGTTTATCGACTAGCGGGGGTAATGAGCAGTTCTTC
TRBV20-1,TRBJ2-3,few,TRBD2,CSVEKYAGAADTQYF,TGCAGTGTCGAAAAATATGCGGGAGCCGCAGATACGCAGTATTTT
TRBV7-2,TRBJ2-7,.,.,CASSPGQTSYEQYF,TGTGCCAGCAGCCCGGGTCAGACCTCCTACGAGCAGTACTTC
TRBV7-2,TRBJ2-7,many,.,CASSRWAESYEQYF,TGTGCCAGCAGCCGATGGGCGGAATCCTACGAGCAGTACTTC
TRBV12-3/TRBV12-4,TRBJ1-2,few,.,CASSLEVSGQGGGYTF,TGTGCCAGCAGTTTAGAGGTTTCAGGGCAGGGCGGAGGCTACACCTTC
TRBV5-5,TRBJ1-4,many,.,CASSSDLEKLFF,TGTGCCAGCAGCTCCGACCTTGAAAAACTGTTTTTT
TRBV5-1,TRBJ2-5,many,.,CASSLSGTPGETQYF,TGCGCCAGCAGTCTTAGCGGAACACCGGGAGAGACCCAGTACTTC
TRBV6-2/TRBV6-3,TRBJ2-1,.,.,CASSANGIFIEQFF,TGTGCCAGCAGTGCTAACGGGATATTCATTGAGCAGTTCTTC
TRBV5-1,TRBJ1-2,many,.,CASSPLNYGYTF,TGCGCCAGCAGCCCCCTTAACTATGGCTACACCTTC
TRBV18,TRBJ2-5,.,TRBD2,CASGLAGGPDETQYF,TGTGCCAGTGGACTAGCGGGAGGGCCCGACGAGACCCAGTACTTC
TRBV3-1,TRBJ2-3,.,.,CASSQDEDSTDTQYF,TGTGCCAGCAGCCAAGACGAAGACAGCACAGATACGCAGTATTTT
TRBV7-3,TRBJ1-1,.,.,CASSLRGGDNTEAFF,TGTGCCAGCAGCTTAAGGGGGGGGGATAACACTGAAGCTTTCTTT
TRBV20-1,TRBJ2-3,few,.,CSARDNSGTASTDTQYF,TGCAGTGCTAGAGACAACTCCGGGACGGCTAGCACAGATACGCAGTATTTT
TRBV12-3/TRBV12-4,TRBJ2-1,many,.,CASSLWGEQFF,TGTGCCAGCAGTTTGTGGGGTGAGCAGTTCTTC
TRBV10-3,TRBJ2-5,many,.,CAITRDGETQYF,TGTGCCATCACCCGGGATGGAGAGACCCAGTACTTC
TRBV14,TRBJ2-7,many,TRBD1,CASSQRGPLYYEQYF,TGTGCCAGCAGCCAGAGGGGGCCTCTTTACTACGAGCAGTACTTC
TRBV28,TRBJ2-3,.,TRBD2,CATGTSSLRTDTQYF,TGTGCCACCGGGACTAGTAGTCTGCGCACAGATACGCAGTATTTT
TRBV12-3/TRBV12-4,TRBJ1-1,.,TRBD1,CASRGTGGADRTEAFF,TGTGCCAGCAGGGGGACAGGGGGCGCCGATAGAACTGAAGCTTTCTTT
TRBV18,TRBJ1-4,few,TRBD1,CASSMDRGTNEKLFF,TGTGCCAGCTCAATGGACAGGGGAACTAATGAAAAACTGTTTTTT
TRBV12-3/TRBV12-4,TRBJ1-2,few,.,CASSPSGSSIYGYTF,TGTGCCAGCAGTCCCTCCGGGTCCTCTATCTATGGCTACACCTTC
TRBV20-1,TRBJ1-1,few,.,CSAREYLLNTEAFF,TGCAGTGCTAGAGAATACCTACTGAACACTGAAGCTTTCTTT
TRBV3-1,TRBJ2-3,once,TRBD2,CASRAGEGDTQYF,TGTGCCAGCAGGGCGGGAGAGGGGGATACGCAGTATTTT
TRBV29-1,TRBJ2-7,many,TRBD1,CSVHGKGQGAYEQYF,TGCAGCGTTCACGGAAAGGGACAGGGTGCCTACGAGCAGTACTTC
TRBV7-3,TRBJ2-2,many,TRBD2,CASSPPSGMYTGELFF,TGTGCCAGCAGCCCGCCTAGCGGGATGTACACCGGGGAGCTGTTTTTT
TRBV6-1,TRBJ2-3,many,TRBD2,CASRDTSGGSTDTQYF,TGTGCCAGCAGAGATACTAGCGGAGGTAGCACAGATACGCAGTATTTT
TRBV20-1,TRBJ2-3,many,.,CSASLVPDTQYF,TGCAGTGCTAGTCTAGTCCCAGATACGCAGTATTTT
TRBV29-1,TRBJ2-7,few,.,CSADSGVDEQYF,TGCAGCGCTGACAGTGGTGTCGACGAGCAGTACTTC
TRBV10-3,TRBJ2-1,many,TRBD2,CATGGQLAGVSNEQFF,TGTGCCACGGGGGGCCAACTAGCGGGAGTATCCAATGAGCAGTTCTTC
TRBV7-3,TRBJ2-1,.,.,CASSLSRAPGYNEQFF,TGTGCCAGCAGCTTAAGTCGGGCCCCGGGGTACAATGAGCAGTTCTTC
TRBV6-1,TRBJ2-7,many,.,CASRDLGGAYEQYF,TGTGCCAGCAGGGATCTAGGGGGAGCCTACGAGCAGTACTTC
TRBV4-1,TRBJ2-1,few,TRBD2,CASSQDGTSGADNEQFF,TGCGCCAGCAGCCAAGATGGGACTAGCGGAGCCGACAATGAGCAGTTCTTC
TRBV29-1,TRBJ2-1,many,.,CSVPGSYNEQFF,TGCAGCGTCCCAGGGTCCTACAATGAGCAGTTCTTC
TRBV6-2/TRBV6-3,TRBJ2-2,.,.,CASSYMGPVNTGELFF,TGTGCCAGCAGTTATATGGGCCCAGTTAACACCGGGGAGCTGTTTTTT
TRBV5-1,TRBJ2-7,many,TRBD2,CASAAEAGGRGEQYF,TGCGCCAGCGCCGCGGAAGCGGGAGGGAGAGGGGAGCAGTACTTC
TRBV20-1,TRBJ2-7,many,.,CSARRVSSYEQYF,TGCAGTGCTAGAAGGGTCTCATCCTACGAGCAGTACTTC
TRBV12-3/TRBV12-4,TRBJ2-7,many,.,CASSRTESSYEQYF,TGTGCCAGCAGCAGGACAGAAAGCTCCTACGAGCAGTACTTC
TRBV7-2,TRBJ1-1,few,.,CASSSDSVVTEAFF,TGTGCCAGCAGCTCTGACAGTGTCGTCACTGAAGCTTTCTTT
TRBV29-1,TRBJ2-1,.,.,CSVIGFSEQFF,TGCAGCGTTATAGGGTTTTCTGAGCAGTTCTTC
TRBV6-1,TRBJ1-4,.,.,CASKEGYFANEKLFF,TGTGCCAGCAAAGAGGGTTACTTTGCTAATGAAAAACTGTTTTTT
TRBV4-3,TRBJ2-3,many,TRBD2,CASSQTGLAGEGDTQYF,TGCGCCAGCAGCCAAACGGGACTAGCGGGAGAGGGAGATACGCAGTATTTT
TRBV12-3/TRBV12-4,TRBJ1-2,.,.,CASSLGQKFYGYTF,TGTGCCAGCAGTTTGGGCCAGAAATTCTATGGCTACACCTTC
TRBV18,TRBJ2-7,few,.,CASSRDSVPEQYF,TGTGCCAGCTCGAGGGACTCAGTACCCGAGCAGTACTTC
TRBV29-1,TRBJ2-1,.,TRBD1,CSVGDRVSYNEQFF,TGCAGCGTGGGAGACAGGGTTTCCTACAATGAGCAGTTCTTC
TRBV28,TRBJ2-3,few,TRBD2,CASSSLAGSSTDTQYF,TGTGCCAGCAGTTCTTTAGCGGGGTCTAGCACAGATACGCAGTATTTT
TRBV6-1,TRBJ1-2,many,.,CASSELGQGSGYTF,TGTGCCAGCAGTGAACTTGGCCAGGGTAGCGGCTACACCTTC
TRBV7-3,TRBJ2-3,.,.,CASSLMGAGIADTQYF,TGTGCCAGCAGCCTCATGGGAGCGGGCATAGCAGATACGCAGTATTTT
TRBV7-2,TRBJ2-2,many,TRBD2,CASSPGLAGTGELFF,TGTGCCAGCAGCCCGGGACTAGCGGGGACCGGGGAGCTGTTTTTT
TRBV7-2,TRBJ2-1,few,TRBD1,CASSPGGRNDNEQFF,TGTGCCAGCAGCCCAGGGGGCAGGAATGACAATGAGCAGTTCTTC
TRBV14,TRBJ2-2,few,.,CASSPSGPGELFF,TGTGCCAGCAGCCCCTCCGGTCCCGGGGAGCTGTTTTTT
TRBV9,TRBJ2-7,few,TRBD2,CASSVGSSLGAGATYEQYF,TGTGCCAGCAGCGTAGGAAGCTCCCTAGGGGCGGGAGCTACCTACGAGCAGTACTTC
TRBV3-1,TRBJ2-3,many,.,CASSLRSGSLDTQYF,TGTGCCAGCAGCCTGAGGTCGGGGTCGTTGGATACGCAGTATTTT
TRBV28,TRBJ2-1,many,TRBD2,CASSMTSGRPYNEQFF,TGTGCCAGCAGTATGACTAGCGGGAGGCCCTACAATGAGCAGTTCTTC
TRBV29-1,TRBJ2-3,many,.,CSVEQGPDTQYF,TGCAGCGTTGAACAGGGCCCAGATACGCAGTATTTT